This T cell receptor beta chain was documented in a study of monozygotic twins with inflammatory bowel disease. Study-wide results and limits: Using the inverse Simpson index, IBD patients had lower TCRbeta diversity than healthy co-twins.

Template switching added UMIs carrying a 6-nucleotide sample barcode. Two rounds of nested PCR, of around 16 and 10 cycles, were run on TCRalpha and TCRbeta cDNA. TCRdb reworked the 5' RACE reads into one entry per CDR3 protein, no DNA. The sample holds more than 300,000 distinct CDR3 sequences. Without any T cell sorting, total RNA was isolated from whole blood. The CDR3 sequence is 18 residues long. In germline, CDR1 is SGHAT, CDR2 FQNNGV. To note about this clonotype: Its antigen is not known.

The receptor comes from a human donor with ulcerative colitis or Crohn's disease, or a healthy co-twin of an affected twin (not recorded which). V gene TRBV11-2 combines with J gene TRBJ2-1; TCRdb's assignment of TRBD1 cannot be checked, as there is no DNA. The source material was blood. The chain's CDR3 is CASSLVGTGGQPYNEQFF.